The 3 T cell receptor beta chains in this list originate from one sample, sequenced in a study of cytomegalovirus exposure and HLA in healthy donors. PCR involved 60 Vbeta and 13 Jbeta primers. Measured with immunoSEQ multiplex PCR; TCRdb has only the in-frame clones, and not every one. The data hold approximately 160,000 clones, with about 77% observed a single time. The specimen sequenced was PBMCs. The receptor set was obtained from a woman aged 40 to 55 in good health and CMV-seropositive.

This clone was seen a handful of times. The V gene is TRBV6-6, the J gene TRBJ2-4; D is uncertain. The CDR3 has 16 residues. V was trimmed by 8 bases and J by 1 base, leaving 18 bases between them. CDR1 and CDR2 from the germline V gene are MNHNY and SVGAGI (reference sequence). CDR3 in DNA: TGTGCCAGCCGACGAGGTTCCGTTCTGGCCAAAAACATTCAGTACTTC. The encoded protein is CASRRGSVLAKNIQYF.

This clone was seen once. The CDR3 DNA follows: TGTGCCAGCAGCCCGAGGACAGGCTACAATGAGCAGTTCTTC. This sequence encodes CASSPRTGYNEQFF. The chain employs TRBV7-6 and TRBJ2-1; TRBD1 matches 7 bases. The CDR3 totals 14 residues. Losses at the gene ends were 5 bases for V and 3 bases for J; bases not matched to a gene: 4. Germline V gives CDR1 SGHVS, CDR2 FNYEAQ.

V gene TRBV25-1 combines with J gene TRBJ1-4; D is ambiguous. Trimming removed 3 bases from V and 8 bases from J, with 7 bases in between. This CDR3 is 12 amino acids long. Germline values: CDR1 MGHDK, CDR2 SYGVNS. The CDR3 is CASSEQAEKLFF. CDR3 sequence (DNA): TGTGCCAGCAGTGAGCAGGCCGAAAAACTGTTTTTT. The complete variable domain, with remaining parts taken from reference TRBV25-1 and TRBJ1-4, reads EADIYQTPRYLVIGTGKKITLECSQTMGHDKMYWYQQDPGMELHLIHYSYGVNSTEKGDLSSESTVSRIRTEHFPLTLESARPSHTSQYLCASSEQAEKLFFGSGTQLSVL.